Below, 30 T cell receptor beta chains from the same sample are listed, as sequenced in a study of T-cell reconstitution after alpha-beta-depleted transplantation in children. Molecular barcoding with unique molecular identifiers was used for the TCRbeta library. TCRdb ran MiXCR on the PCR reads and lists one entry per CDR3 protein. Of fewer than 350,000 distinct CDR3 sequences in the sample, roughly a tenth were seen once. Here the sequenced sample was PBMCs, taken before TCRalphabeta/CD19-depleted stem cell transplant. Every receptor here comes from a boy in the first two years of life with acute myeloid leukemia, due to receive a stem cell transplant.

This clonotype was recorded many times. CDR3 amino acids: CASSAAGQYSPLHF. CDR3 in DNA: TGTGCCAGCAGCGCCGCGGGACAGTATTCACCCCTCCACTTT. The V gene is TRBV2, the J gene TRBJ1-6; 7 nucleotides match TRBD1. CDR1 is SNHLY and CDR2 is FYNNEI in the germline V gene. V was pared by 6 bases and J by 8 bases, with 7 bases of the junction left unmatched. The CDR3 has 14 amino acids.

This clonotype has at least ten counts. The V call is TRBV7-9, the J call TRBJ1-2; D is possibly TRBD1 (6 bases). The CDR3 spans 15 residues. The V gene lost 5 bases and the J gene lost 0 bases, with 13 bases spanning the gap. Germline CDR1 and CDR2: SEHNR and FQNEAQ (reference sequence). The chain's CDR3 is CASSPGVTSNYGYTF. CDR3 nucleotide sequence: TGTGCCAGCAGCCCAGGGGTAACCTCTAACTATGGCTACACCTTC.

Points on this clonotype: A clone one base away is much larger, so this may be a read error. V is TRBV7-2 and J is TRBJ2-4; D gene ambiguous. Deletions cut 5 bases from V and 7 bases from J, with 9 bases between. Germline lookup yields CDR1 SGHTA and CDR2 FQGNSA. The CDR3 sequence is 12 residues long. This chain's CDR3 is CASSPTANIQYF. The CDR3 DNA follows: TGTGCCAGCAGCCCCACAGCGAACATTCAGTACTTC.

At least ten counts were recorded for this clonotype. V is TRBV2 and J is TRBJ2-3; 7 nucleotides agree with TRBD2. The CDR3 is made up of 18 amino acids. J lost 4 bases, V lost 0 bases, and 13 bases had no gene match. Per the germline V gene, CDR1 is SNHLY and CDR2 is FYNNEI. The CDR3, as DNA: TGTGCCAGCAGTGAAGCATGGCGGCTAGCGGTGGTCGCAGATACGCAGTATTTT. Protein: CASSEAWRLAVVADTQYF.

The chain recombines TRBV5-5 with TRBJ2-7; D is tentatively TRBD1 or TRBD2 (5 bases each). Per germline, CDR1 SGHKS and CDR2 YYEKEE (reference sequence). V lost 0 bases to trimming and J lost 2 bases, with 9 bases between them. The CDR3 has 14 residues. This CDR3 reads CASSLVVGAYEQYF. The CDR3 nucleotides read TGTGCCAGCAGCTTGGTCGTGGGGGCCTACGAGCAGTACTTC.

This clonotype was observed at least ten times. The chain has TRBV7-8 and TRBJ2-7; D gene uncertain. CDR1 SGHVS and CDR2 FQNEAQ come from the germline V gene. The CDR3 extends over 14 amino acids. Trimming shortened V by 1 base and J by 2 bases, and 9 bases separated the two germline ends. In DNA form, the CDR3 reads TGTGCCAGCAGCTTAGAGGGAACTACCTACGAGCAGTACTTC. This gives the protein CASSLEGTTYEQYF.

The count of this clonotype is one. CDR3 sequence: CASSQQCRGQGDQTQYF. The CDR3 coding sequence is TGCGCCAGCAGTCAACAATGCAGGGGACAGGGGGACCAGACCCAGTACTTC. This rearrangement joins TRBV23-1 to TRBJ2-5; TRBD1 aligns across 11 bases. TRBV23-1 is an open reading frame whose function is uncertain. This CDR3 has 17 residues. V trimming: 2 bases; J trimming: 6 bases; junction bases outside the gene matches: 11.

This clonotype has a handful of counts. V is TRBV4-3 and J is TRBJ2-5; D unclear. Trimming left V 1 base short and J 7 bases short, with 13 bases between. Looked up from germline, CDR1 is LGHNA and CDR2 is YSLEER. CDR3 size: 14 residues. CDR3 in amino acids: CASSQARTPGTQYF. The CDR3 bases are TGCGCCAGCAGCCAAGCCCGGACCCCGGGGACCCAGTACTTC.

V usage is TRBV15 and J usage is TRBJ2-7; D uncertain. Germline lookup yields CDR1 LNHNV and CDR2 YYDKDF (reference sequence). The CDR3 has 12 amino acids. V was pared by 0 bases and J by 10 bases, with 10 bases between. The CDR3 DNA reads as TGTGCCACCAGCAGAGATAGGTGGCACCAGTACTTC. This sequence encodes CATSRDRWHQYF.

This clonotype has a count of ten or more. The V gene is TRBV9, the J gene TRBJ2-3, with TRBD2 identical over 10 bases. Germline V gene data show CDR1 as SGDLS and CDR2 as YYNGEE. The CDR3 has 17 residues. With 4 bases clipped from V and 0 bases from J, the junction kept 8 bases outside the gene matches. Here the CDR3 DNA reads TGTGCCAGCAGCATCCCGGAGACTAGCGGGAGCACAGATACGCAGTATTTT. Its protein product is CASSIPETSGSTDTQYF.

This clonotype was picked up many times. The gene calls are TRBV11-2 and TRBJ2-1; unclear D gene. The CDR3 sequence is 13 residues long. With 1 base removed from V and 3 bases from J, the gap between germline ends came to 4 bases. Germline CDR1 reads SGHAT; CDR2 reads FQNNGV. The CDR3 DNA follows: TGTGCCAGCAGCTTAGCGTTCTACAATGAGCAGTTCTTC. Amino acid sequence: CASSLAFYNEQFF.

This clonotype was detected many times. CDR3 DNA sequence: TGTGCCATCAGTGACCTGGCCTGGTCAGGTTCACCCCTCCACTTT. Translating gives CAISDLAWSGSPLHF. The V and J genes are TRBV10-3 and TRBJ1-6; D is unresolved. The V end was cut by 3 bases, the J end by 9 bases, with 15 bases between. Germline V CDR1 and CDR2: ENHRY, SYGVKD. The CDR3 contains 15 residues.

This clonotype was seen many times. The chain couples TRBV12-3 or TRBV12-4 to TRBJ2-5; D unclear. The CDR3 is 12 residues long. Trimming left V 3 bases short and J 4 bases short, with 6 bases between. CDR3 bases: TGTGCCAGCAGTTTCGGAAGAGAGACCCAGTACTTC. The encoded protein is CASSFGRETQYF.

This clonotype was recorded many times. V is TRBV5-1 and J is TRBJ2-1, with 8 bases aligning to TRBD1. J was trimmed by 4 bases and V by 3 bases; bases with no gene match: 6. In germline, CDR1 is SGHRS, CDR2 YFSETQ. This CDR3 comprises 15 residues. In DNA form, the CDR3 reads TGCGCCAGCAGCTCTCAGGGGGCGATATACAATGAGCAGTTCTTC. It yields the protein CASSSQGAIYNEQFF. Together with reference TRBV5-1 and TRBJ2-1, the CDR3 gives the full variable domain: KAGVTQTPRYLIKTRGQQVTLSCSPISGHRSVSWYQQTPGQGLQFLFEYFSETQRNKGNFPGRFSGRQFSNSRSEMNVSTLELGDSALYLCASSSQGAIYNEQFFGPGTRLTVL.

There are a few counts of this clonotype. The chain uses TRBV5-4 and TRBJ1-1; 8 bases agree with TRBD1. V lost 4 bases to trimming and J lost 11 bases; unmatched junction nucleotides: 10. Germline values: CDR1 SGHNT, CDR2 YYREEE (reference sequence). CDR3 size: 13 residues. CDR3 protein: CASSPPQGAGAFF. Here the CDR3 DNA reads TGTGCCAGCAGCCCACCTCAGGGGGCGGGGGCTTTCTTT.

This clonotype occurred many times. The rearrangement links TRBV12-3 or TRBV12-4 to TRBJ2-7, with D possibly called TRBD1 or TRBD2 (6 bases each). The CDR3 covers 14 residues. The V end was cut by 5 bases, the J end by 2 bases, with 13 bases between. CDR3 in amino acids: CASSLGGPAYEQYF. The CDR3 DNA reads as TGTGCCAGCAGTCTAGGGGGGCCGGCCTACGAGCAGTACTTC.

This clonotype was counted ten times or more. The chain recombines TRBV9 with TRBJ2-7; no firm D call. Trimming cost V 0 bases and J 3 bases, with 13 bases left between them. The CDR3 consists of 15 residues. Germline CDR1 and CDR2: SGDLS and YYNGEE. The CDR3 DNA follows: TGTGCCAGCAGCGTAGAGCAGAATGCTTACTACGAGCAGTACTTC. Translated, it gives CASSVEQNAYYEQYF.

This clonotype showed up many times. This sequence joins TRBV12-3 or TRBV12-4 and TRBJ1-5; 12 bases map to TRBD1. Germline trimming cut 6 bases from V and 4 bases from J; bases unmatched to any gene: 7. This CDR3 region has 16 residues. CDR3 sequence reads: CASSYRDRGPNQPQHF. The CDR3, as DNA: TGTGCCAGCAGCTACCGGGACAGGGGGCCGAATCAGCCCCAGCATTTT.

This clonotype was counted many times. The chain joins TRBV28 to TRBJ2-7; tentatively, D is TRBD1 or TRBD2 (5 bases each). Between the trimmed V and J ends, which lost 6 bases and 4 bases, there was a span of 10 bases. Germline V gives CDR1 MDHEN, CDR2 SYDVKM. The CDR3 is 12 residues long. CDR3 sequence: CASSLGVYEQYF. In DNA form, the CDR3 reads TGTGCCAGCAGCTTGGGGGTGTACGAGCAGTACTTC.

This clonotype was observed many times. The J gene is TRBJ2-2, the V gene TRBV12-3 or TRBV12-4, with 7 bases lining up with TRBD1. The J segment lost 0 bases and the V segment lost 7 bases, leaving 8 bases of the junction unmatched. The CDR3 is 16 residues long. This CDR3 reads CASIHRDRANTGELFF. CDR3 in DNA: TGTGCCAGCATTCACCGGGACAGAGCGAACACCGGGGAGCTGTTTTTT.

A single count supports this clonotype. A clone one base away is much larger, so this may be a read error. V is TRBV20-1 and J is TRBJ1-1; TRBD1 might be the D (6 bases). The germline V gene encodes CDR1 DFQATT and CDR2 SNEGSKA (reference sequence). This CDR3 is built from 15 residues. This CDR3 reads CCARATGGGRTEAFF. As DNA, the CDR3 is TGCTGTGCTAGGGCGACGGGTGGGGGGCGGACTGAAGCTTTCTTT.

This clonotype occurred many times. The rearrangement joins TRBV6-5 to TRBJ2-7; D not resolved. V lost 0 bases to trimming and J lost 6 bases, with 15 bases between them. This CDR3 is built from 15 residues. Per the germline V gene, CDR1 is MNHEY and CDR2 is SVGAGI. The DNA of the CDR3 is TGTGCCAGCAGTTACTCAGTGGGGATCCCCGGCGAGCAGTACTTC. This gives the protein CASSYSVGIPGEQYF.

Many counts were recorded for this clonotype. The CDR3 DNA reads as TGTGCCAGCAGCCCCGACAGGGTCCAAGAGACCCAGTACTTC. Translated: CASSPDRVQETQYF. V gene TRBV7-3 combines with J gene TRBJ2-5; TRBD1 aligns across 7 bases. Germline CDR1 and CDR2: SGHTA and FQGTGA. This CDR3 is built from 14 residues. V lost 5 bases, J lost 1 base, and 4 bases stayed unmatched.

Ten or more counts support this clonotype. This sequence joins TRBV10-3 and TRBJ1-1, with 10 bases matching TRBD1. Trimming at V came to 5 bases and at J to 0 bases, leaving 6 bases not matched to a gene. CDR1 and CDR2 (germline): ENHRY, SYGVKD. There are 16 residues in the CDR3. The CDR3 nucleotides read TGTGCCATCAGTAGGGGACAGGGGAGGATGAACACTGAAGCTTTCTTT. Protein: CAISRGQGRMNTEAFF.

This clonotype was seen many times. CDR3 in amino acids: CASSSRTSGRGIQYF. The CDR3 bases are TGTGCCAGCAGCTCCCGGACTAGCGGGAGAGGCATTCAGTACTTC. J is TRBJ2-4 and V is TRBV11-3; 13 bases are a match to TRBD2. V trimming: 4 bases; J trimming: 9 bases; junction bases outside the gene matches: 6. In germline, CDR1 is SGHNT, CDR2 YENEEA. The CDR3 totals 15 residues.

The chain has TRBV28 and TRBJ2-4; possibly TRBD2 for D (6 bases). The CDR3 is made up of 15 amino acids. V lost 5 bases, J lost 9 bases, and 20 bases lay in between. Germline CDR1 is MDHEN and CDR2 is SYDVKM. The CDR3 loop reads CASSHRTTGRAIQYF. Written as DNA, the CDR3 is TGTGCCAGCAGTCACCGGACTACGGGTCGGGCCATTCAGTACTTC.

This clonotype appeared many times. CDR3 residues: CASQGLQQETQYF. The CDR3 DNA is TGTGCCAGCCAGGGACTACAACAAGAGACCCAGTACTTC. The chain uses TRBV28 and TRBJ2-5, with 7 bases identical to TRBD2. J gave up 2 bases and V 8 bases, and 5 bases lay outside the gene matches. Per germline, CDR1 MDHEN and CDR2 SYDVKM. The CDR3 totals 13 residues. Looking up the rest from reference TRBV28 and TRBJ2-5 gives the full variable domain: DVKVTQSSRYLVKRTGEKVFLECVQDMDHENMFWYRQDPGLGLRLIYFSYDVKMKEKGDIPEGYSVSREKKERFSLILESASTNQTSMYLCASQGLQQETQYFGPGTRLLVL.

This clonotype was picked up a small number of times. The chain couples TRBV9 to TRBJ2-5; tentatively, D is TRBD1 or TRBD2 (7 bases each). Germline V gene lookup returns CDR1 SGDLS and CDR2 YYNGEE. The length of the CDR3 is 15 residues. V was shortened by 0 bases and J by 1 base, with 10 bases between the two germline ends. The CDR3 region is CASSVAGGVQETQYF. The CDR3 region has the DNA TGTGCCAGCAGCGTAGCAGGGGGGGTCCAAGAGACCCAGTACTTC.

This clonotype was counted at least ten times. The chain joins TRBV7-2 to TRBJ2-5, with D possibly matching TRBD1 (6 bases). This CDR3 is built from 15 residues. The ends were cut back, 3 bases at V and 2 bases at J, with 13 bases in the middle. The germline V gene has CDR1 SGHTA and CDR2 FQGNSA. The CDR3 is CASSLRGTVQETQYF. The CDR3 DNA reads as TGTGCCAGCAGCTTGAGGGGGACGGTACAAGAGACCCAGTACTTC.

This clonotype has ten or more counts. This chain links TRBV12-3 or TRBV12-4 with TRBJ2-5; D uncertain. The CDR3 loop spans 14 amino acids. V lost 2 bases and J lost 2, with 9 bases in between. CDR3 sequence: CASSLLTPQETQYF. The CDR3 DNA follows: TGTGCCAGCAGTTTATTGACCCCACAAGAGACCCAGTACTTC.